The present T cell receptor beta chain was sequenced within a study of T cell clones after liver transplantation. Looking at the study overall: Blood was drawn pre-transplant, before withdrawal, and after full or failed withdrawal.

This clone was seen once. Antigen: not known. Clones were read by immunoSEQ multiplex PCR, and TCRdb kept only the in-frame ones, dropping some. The sample has some 70,000 clones; 75% to 90% are singletons. V lost 0 bases to trimming and J lost 0 bases, with 8 bases between them. The CDR3 runs to 15 residues. The V gene's germline CDR1 is MDHEN and CDR2 SYDVKM. Study conclusions and caveats: Post-transplant time points were not standardized, so conclusions are preliminary.

The clonotype comes from a human donor who received a liver transplant. Specimen: CD4+ T cells from blood, collected before liver transplant. This chain connects TRBV28 to TRBJ1-2; D remains unclear. CDR3 in amino acids: CASSLWAGTNYGYTF. CDR3 DNA: TGTGCCAGCAGTTTATGGGCAGGAACTAACTATGGCTACACCTTC.